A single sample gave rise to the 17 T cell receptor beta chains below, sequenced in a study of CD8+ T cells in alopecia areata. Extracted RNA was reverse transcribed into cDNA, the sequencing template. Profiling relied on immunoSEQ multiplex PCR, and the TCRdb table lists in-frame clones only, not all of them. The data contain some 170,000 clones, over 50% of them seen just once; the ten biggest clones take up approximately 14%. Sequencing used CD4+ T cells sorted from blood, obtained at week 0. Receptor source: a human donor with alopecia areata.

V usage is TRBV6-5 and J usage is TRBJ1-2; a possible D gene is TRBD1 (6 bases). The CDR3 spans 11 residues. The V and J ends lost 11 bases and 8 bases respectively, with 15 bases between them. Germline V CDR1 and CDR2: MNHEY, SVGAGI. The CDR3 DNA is TGTGCCTCGAGTCGGGGGGCCGGCTACACCTTC. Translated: CASSRGAGYTF.

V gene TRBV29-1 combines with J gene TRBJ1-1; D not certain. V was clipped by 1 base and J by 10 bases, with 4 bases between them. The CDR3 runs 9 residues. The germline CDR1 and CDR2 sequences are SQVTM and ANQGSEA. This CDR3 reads CSVEGVAFF. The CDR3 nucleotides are TGCAGCGTTGAAGGGGTAGCTTTCTTT.

CDR3: CASHRTRNTEAFF. The DNA for the CDR3 is TGTGCCAGCCACCGAACACGGAACACTGAAGCTTTCTTT. The chain links TRBV7-2 to TRBJ1-1; no reliable D call. V dropped 8 bases and J dropped 1 base, with 11 bases sitting between them. CDR1 SGHTA and CDR2 FQGNSA come from the germline V gene. There are 13 residues in the CDR3.

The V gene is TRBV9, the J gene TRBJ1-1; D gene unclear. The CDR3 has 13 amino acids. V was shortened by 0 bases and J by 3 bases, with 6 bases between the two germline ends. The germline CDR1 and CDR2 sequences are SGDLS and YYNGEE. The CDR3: CASSVAPDTEAFF. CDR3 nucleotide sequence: TGTGCCAGCAGCGTAGCTCCGGACACTGAAGCTTTCTTT.

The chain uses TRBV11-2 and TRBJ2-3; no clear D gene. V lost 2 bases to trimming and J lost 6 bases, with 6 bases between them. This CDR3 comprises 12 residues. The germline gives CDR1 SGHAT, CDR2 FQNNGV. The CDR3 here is CASSLSWDTQYF. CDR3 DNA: TGTGCCAGCAGCTTATCCTGGGATACGCAGTATTTT. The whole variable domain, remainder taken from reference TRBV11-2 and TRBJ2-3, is EAGVAQSPRYKIIEKRQSVAFWCNPISGHATLYWYQQILGQGPKLLIQFQNNGVVDDSQLPKDRFSAERLKGVDSTLKIQPAKLEDSAVYLCASSLSWDTQYFGPGTRLTVL.

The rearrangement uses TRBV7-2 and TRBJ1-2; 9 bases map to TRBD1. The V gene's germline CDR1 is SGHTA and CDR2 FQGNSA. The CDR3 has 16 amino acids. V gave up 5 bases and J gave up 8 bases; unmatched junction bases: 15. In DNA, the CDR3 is TGTGCCAGCAGCCCGGGACAGGGAAACAGGGCTTGGGGCTACACCTTC. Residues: CASSPGQGNRAWGYTF.

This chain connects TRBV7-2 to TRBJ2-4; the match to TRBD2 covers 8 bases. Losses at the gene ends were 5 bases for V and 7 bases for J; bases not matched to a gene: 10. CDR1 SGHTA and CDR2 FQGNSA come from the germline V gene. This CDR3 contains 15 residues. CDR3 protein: CASSLRGGRGNIQYF. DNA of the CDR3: TGTGCCAGCAGCCTTCGGGGGGGGCGTGGGAACATTCAGTACTTC.

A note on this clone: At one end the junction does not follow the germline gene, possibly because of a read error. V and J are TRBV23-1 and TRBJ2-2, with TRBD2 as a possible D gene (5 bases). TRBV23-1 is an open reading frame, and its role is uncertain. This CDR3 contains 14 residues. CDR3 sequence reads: CASSQPDGHRGAVF. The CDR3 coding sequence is TGCGCCAGCAGTCAACCGGACGGGCACCGGGGAGCTGTTTTT.

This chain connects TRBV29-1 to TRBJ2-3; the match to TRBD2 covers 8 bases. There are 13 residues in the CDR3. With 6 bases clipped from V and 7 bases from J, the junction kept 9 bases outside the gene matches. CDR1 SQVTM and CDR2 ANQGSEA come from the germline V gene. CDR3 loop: CSVQALAVNTQYF. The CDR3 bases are TGCAGCGTCCAGGCACTAGCGGTTAATACGCAGTATTTT.

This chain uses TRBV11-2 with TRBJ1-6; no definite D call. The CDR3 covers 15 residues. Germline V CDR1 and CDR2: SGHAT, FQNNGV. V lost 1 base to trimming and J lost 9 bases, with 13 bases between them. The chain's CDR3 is CASSLGGLFGSPLHF. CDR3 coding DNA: TGTGCCAGCAGCTTAGGAGGTCTCTTCGGTTCACCCCTCCACTTT.

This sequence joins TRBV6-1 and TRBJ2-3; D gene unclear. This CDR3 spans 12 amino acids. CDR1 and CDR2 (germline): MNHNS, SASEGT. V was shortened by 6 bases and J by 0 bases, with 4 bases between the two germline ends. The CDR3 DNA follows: TGTGCCAGCAGACCTAGCACAGATACGCAGTATTTT. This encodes CASRPSTDTQYF.

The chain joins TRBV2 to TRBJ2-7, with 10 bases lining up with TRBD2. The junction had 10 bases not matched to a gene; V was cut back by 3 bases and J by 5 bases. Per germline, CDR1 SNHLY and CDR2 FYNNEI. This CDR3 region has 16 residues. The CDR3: CASSDQLAGRRDEQYF. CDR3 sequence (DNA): TGTGCCAGCAGTGACCAACTAGCGGGGCGTCGGGACGAGCAGTACTTC.

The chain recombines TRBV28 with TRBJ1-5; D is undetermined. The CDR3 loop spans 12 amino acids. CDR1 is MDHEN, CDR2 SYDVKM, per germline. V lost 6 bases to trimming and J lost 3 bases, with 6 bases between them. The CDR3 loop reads CASSPLNQPQHF. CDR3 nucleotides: TGTGCCAGCAGCCCGCTCAATCAGCCCCAGCATTTT. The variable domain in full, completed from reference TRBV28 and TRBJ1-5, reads DVKVTQSSRYLVKRTGEKVFLECVQDMDHENMFWYRQDPGLGLRLIYFSYDVKMKEKGDIPEGYSVSREKKERFSLILESASTNQTSMYLCASSPLNQPQHFGDGTRLSIL.

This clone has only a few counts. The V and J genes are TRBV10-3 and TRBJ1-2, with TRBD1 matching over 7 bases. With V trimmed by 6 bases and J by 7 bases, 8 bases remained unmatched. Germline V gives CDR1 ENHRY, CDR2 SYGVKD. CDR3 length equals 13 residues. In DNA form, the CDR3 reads TGTGCCATCAGGGTTGACAGGGAACCTGGCTACACCTTC. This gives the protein CAIRVDREPGYTF.

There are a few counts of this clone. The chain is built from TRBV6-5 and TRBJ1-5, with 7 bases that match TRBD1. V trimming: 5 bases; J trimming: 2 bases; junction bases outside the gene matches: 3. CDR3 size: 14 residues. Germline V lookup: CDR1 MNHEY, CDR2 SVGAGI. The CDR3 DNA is TGTGCCAGCAGTCGTGGGACAGGCAATCAGCCCCAGCATTTT. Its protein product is CASSRGTGNQPQHF.

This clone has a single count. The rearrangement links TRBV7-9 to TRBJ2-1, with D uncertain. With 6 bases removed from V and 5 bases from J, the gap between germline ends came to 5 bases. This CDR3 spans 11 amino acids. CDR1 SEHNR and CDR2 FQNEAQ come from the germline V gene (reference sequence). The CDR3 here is CASSYHNEQFF. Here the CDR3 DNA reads TGTGCCAGCAGTTATCACAATGAGCAGTTCTTC.

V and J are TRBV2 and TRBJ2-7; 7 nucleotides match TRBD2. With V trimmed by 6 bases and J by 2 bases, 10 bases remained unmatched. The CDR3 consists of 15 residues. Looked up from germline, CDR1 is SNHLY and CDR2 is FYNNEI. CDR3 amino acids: CASSPLVGGTYEQYF. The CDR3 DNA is TGTGCCAGCAGCCCGCTCGTGGGGGGGACCTACGAGCAGTACTTC.